This entry is about one T cell receptor (beta chain). The sample comes from a study of CD8+ T cells in alopecia areata. The V and J ends lost 6 bases and 2 bases, in that order; junction bases with no gene match: 7. The CDR3 extends over 14 amino acids. The V gene's germline CDR1 is SGHRS and CDR2 YFSETQ. cDNA reverse transcribed from extracted RNA served as the sequencing template. Sequenced by immunoSEQ multiplex PCR; TCRdb stores in-frame clones only, minus some. The top ten clones hold approximately 15% of a sample with roughly 75,000 clones, roughly 60% of them seen once. The clonotype was recovered from a human donor with alopecia areata. This chain joins TRBV5-1 and TRBJ2-7, with TRBD1 matching over 8 bases. This material consisted of CD8+ T cells sorted from blood, taken at week 0. In DNA, the CDR3 is TGCGCCAGCAATGAACAGGGGGGAGCCTACGAGCAGTACTTC. This codes for CASNEQGGAYEQYF.